This T cell receptor (beta chain) appears in the sequencing data of a study of cytomegalovirus exposure and HLA in healthy donors (dated by TCRdb to the late 2010s). Regarding the complete study: An earlier analysis of several hundred of the donors reported 250 to 300 Gb of sequence data and 117 million unique TCR beta sequences from about 180 million T cells. An early release that covered about 640 HLA-typed donors contained approximately 290 gigabases of sequencing data and about 93 million unique TCR sequences. The genetic ancestry cluster associated with self-reported Caucasian donors included 81% of the 398 genotyped donors. The aim of the study was to test whether cataloging public T cell receptors could identify signatures of past pathogen exposure. The study used immunosequencing to profile the T cell repertoires of hundreds of subjects and linked those repertoires to cytomegalovirus serostatus. Besides the first cohort of hundreds of subjects, a separate validation cohort made up of 95 to 150 different subjects was used. To predict cytomegalovirus infection status, the study brought together high-throughput TCR immunosequencing, statistical association of individual TCRs with disease status, and machine learning. A later analysis re-examined previously published TCR beta repertoires from roughly 650 donors and added high-resolution HLA genotyping to investigate patterns of TCR occurrence. In the later analysis, no new phenotypic data were used to find candidate immune exposures; instead, reliance was placed on TCR beta sequences and their occurrence across donors. An earlier analysis of around 640 of the donors used high-throughput TCR beta sequencing to judge whether each TCR beta V gene segment behaved as functional or pseudogenic. Alongside the repertoire data, information on donor age, sex, ethnicity and CMV serostatus was compiled. A later genetic analysis took genome-wide SNP genotypes for about 55% of the 666 donors and used that subset as a discovery cohort. Every repertoire in the discovery cohort had been generated on one and the same sequencing platform. Both class I and class II loci were covered by HLA typing, at four-digit resolution. Typing coverage varied by locus: roughly 629-630 donors for A, B, C, DRB1 and DQB1; roughly 500 for DQA1; nearly 610 for DPA1; approximately 490 for DPB1. Four to six DR-DQ haplotypes were handled as single units for association and clustering, since linkage in the cohort was strong. Among several hundred genotyped donors of the cohort, an average of around 250,000 unique TCR beta nucleotide sequences was sequenced per donor, of which about 19% were non-productive.

What the work shows at the level of the full study, not this receptor alone: Most CMV-associated TCR beta chains appeared to be HLA-restricted in a later analysis, and the HLA associations seemed to be driven largely by CMV exposure. Because HLA typing was unavailable for some donors at each locus, only the typed subset was used in association tests. In a later genetic analysis, a missense DCLRE1C variant was associated with V-gene and J-gene trimming of TCR beta chains, and the association was replicated in an independent cohort. At a false discovery rate of 0.05, a later analysis linked around 17,000 TCR beta sequences to specific HLA alleles. According to a later genetic analysis, donors in an Asian-associated ancestry cluster had fewer N-insertions in productive TCRs than the roughly 700-donor mean. Because counts were too low, seventeen rarely observed V segments, including chromosome 9 orphons, were excluded from the earlier analysis of 587 of the donors. In this cohort, only TCR beta chains were sequenced, and detectable features were limited by the absence of alpha or paired-chain data. Correlated functional status among segregating V segments might reflect linkage disequilibrium, but an unknown experimental factor could not be ruled out. A cluster of highly shared sequence variants was judged likely to represent a technical artifact of the sequencing pipeline. According to a later analysis, parvovirus B19, influenza, CMV and Epstein-Barr virus appeared linked to several top co-occurrence clusters. In a later analysis, TCR association rates were found to vary across HLA loci, with the most associated TCRs seen for DRB1 alleles and the fewest for HLA-C alleles. In both the original and validation cohorts, the classifier was reported to diagnose cytomegalovirus status with high specificity and sensitivity. In a later analysis, HLA-associated TCR beta chains showed more clonal expansion and lower generation probabilities than non-associated chains that were equally common. In the study, some 160 TCR beta chains were listed as associated with cytomegalovirus. Most TCR sequences were seen in very few donors, while some public TCRs were found in many individuals. The authors suggested that the approach could potentially be generalized to other disease states and immunological phenotypes. In an earlier analysis of about 600 of the donors, most TCR beta V segments appeared in productive rearrangements about 87% or about 30% of the time, broadly matching IMGT annotations. Some IMGT-functional V segments, including TRBV6-2 and TRBV6-3, could not be distinguished by the 87-base-pair reads and were therefore excluded. Three of the identified cytomegalovirus-associated TCR beta chains were confirmed in vitro to be specific for cytomegalovirus antigens. The presence/absence analyses assumed that sequencing depth was roughly uniform across donors, and that assumption may not be true. A further reported finding was that TCR beta sequences accurately predicted the HLA-A and HLA-B alleles for most subjects in the first cohort. When HLA alleles, especially DR and DQ, strongly co-occurred, attributing TCR associations to individual alleles was difficult. The only immune exposure information available for the cohort was CMV serostatus.

There are 14 amino acids in the CDR3, from cysteine to phenylalanine inclusive. CDR3 DNA only is kept here, 42 bases in frame from base 1. Looking up the germline V gene yields CDR1 ENHRY and CDR2 SYGVKD. V is pared back by 3 bases and J by 4 bases, with 13 bases lying between the germline termini. Libraries were constructed by the immunoSEQ multiplex PCR assay. The multiplex PCR relied on a mix of 60 forward primers for TCR Vbeta segments and 13 reverse primers for TCR Jbeta segments. The CDR3 region of rearranged TCR beta genes was amplified from genomic DNA with a multiplex PCR assay. The amplified TCR beta libraries were sequenced on the Illumina HiSeq System as 87-base-pair reads. Per the authors' processing: In a later analysis, about 80 million unique TCR beta chains were counted across the approximately 640 repertoires, and roughly 10 million of these chains were shared by at least two donors. Raw reads were error-corrected and collapsed into unique sequences with a nearest-neighbor algorithm that merged closely related sequences to remove PCR and sequencing errors. V, D and J gene segments were assigned by aligning CDR3 sequences to IMGT reference sequences. For a sequence to be retained, at least a six-nucleotide match to both a V gene segment and a J gene segment was required. A rearrangement counted as productive if the CDR3 had no stop codons and remained in frame with V and J, and every other rearrangement counted as non-productive. Following IMGT convention, CDR3 was defined as the stretch from the second conserved V-encoded cysteine to the conserved J-encoded phenylalanine. In an earlier analysis of more than 550 of the donors, sequences lacking an unambiguous match to a single V gene segment were excluded. An earlier analysis of some 610 of the donors called V segments functional above 56.7% productive rearrangements and segregating when the between-donor standard deviation exceeded 5%. To diagnose cytomegalovirus status from the catalog of TCR beta chain sequences, a statistical classification framework was built. A later analysis assigned V and J genes by comparing TCR nucleotide sequences with IMGT/GENE-DB human TR gene sequences. In a later analysis, CDR3 sequences and most-parsimonious VDJ recombination scenarios were assigned using the TCRdist pipeline. In a later analysis, each TCR beta chain was defined by its CDR3 amino acid sequence together with its V-gene family, and reads without a unique V-gene family were excluded. In a later analysis, a few hundred highly shared, low-generation-probability nucleotide sequences were removed to address suspected cross-contamination and a sequencing artifact. For each public chain, a later analysis derived a clonal expansion index from normalized ranks of inferred template counts within each repertoire. In a later analysis, generation probabilities were computed with a VDJ recombination model fitted to out-of-frame rearrangements, and the resulting probabilities were checked against IGoR. A later analysis scored TCR-TCR, TCR-HLA and TCR-CMV co-occurrence with hypergeometric tests, applying a repertoire-size bias correction to TCR pairs. False discovery rates were estimated in a later analysis by permuting HLA or CMV assignments 20 times. In a later analysis, co-occurring TCRs were grouped using DBSCAN, with TCRdist sequence similarity added in when clustering inside HLA-allele-positive subsets. For co-occurrence clustering, repertoires with fewer than 30,000 or more than 120,000 public chains were excluded, along with several repertoires with anomalous nucleotide sharing. What TCRdb holds here is the immuneACCESS table cut down to in-frame rearrangements. Part of the clones is not present; checked against another copy, under half of the missing clones reflect an unresolved V gene, and the others are unexplained. V, J and clone size were drawn from that table, and D and trimming were deduced from the DNA. This sample has more than 200,000 clones in its table, and about 80% of those were observed once. The ten largest clones represent about 16% of the sample.

On this clone itself: Its antigen is unknown. Base qualities are not at hand, and no much larger clone is one base apart.

The cohort was made up of approximately 670 healthy bone marrow donors. At the time of sampling, every cohort member was nominally healthy, though immune exposures that went unrecorded were likely present. The donor was CMV seronegative and was included in the group of about 350 seronegative cohort members. A peripheral blood sample was collected from each donor, and TCR beta sequencing was performed on peripheral blood mononuclear cells. The Qiagen DNeasy Blood Extraction Kit was used to extract genomic DNA from the blood cell samples. Material: PBMCs. This TCR was recovered from a middle-aged man in good health and CMV-seronegative. The chain is made from TRBV10-3 and TRBJ2-7, and perhaps TRBD2 as D gene, on 5 matching bases. The bases read TGTGCCATCAGTGACGGGGTGAGAGGGTACGAGCAGTACTTC. This yields the protein CAISDGVRGYEQYF.